This entry is about one TCR beta chain. Its antigen is not known. Using immunoSEQ multiplex PCR, the repertoire was profiled, and TCRdb retains in-frame clones only, with some absent. Among some 46,000 clones listed, around 94% were seen once. The data were taken from a study of OX40 agonist ivuxolimab in advanced cancers. Turning to the study itself: Earlier anti-PD-1, anti-PD-L1 or anti-CTLA-4 therapy was permitted; over 35% had received some.

The CDR3 sequence is 13 residues long. With 5 bases removed from V and 6 bases from J, the gap between germline ends came to 11 bases. Germline values: CDR1 MDHEN, CDR2 SYDVKM. Findings and limits, study-wide: Part of the nonresponder group also had normalized T-cell clonal expansion that was low. The expanded peripheral T cells' antigen specificity was not determined.

Source: CD4+ or CD8+ T cells sorted from blood, taken in a trial of the OX40 agonist ivuxolimab. V usage is TRBV28 and J usage is TRBJ2-1; no reliable D call. The sequence came from an adult with an advanced solid tumor such as melanoma, head and neck, liver or kidney cancer. Here the CDR3 reads CASSASAANEQFF. The DNA for the CDR3 is TGTGCCAGCAGTGCCTCTGCTGCCAATGAGCAGTTCTTC.